A few counts support the clone carrying this T cell receptor beta chain. Trimming left V 10 bases short and J 2 bases short, with 12 bases between. There are 13 residues in the CDR3. Germline loops: CDR1 ENHRY, CDR2 SYGVKD. Constant-region reverse primers amplified full-length variable regions, followed by semi-nested Nested Universal Primer A PCR. MiXCR, run by TCRdb on the 5' RACE reads, gives a single entry per CDR3 protein. The sample includes some 64,000 distinct CDR3 sequences, 20% to 25% of them seen just once. The memory fraction was CD4+CD45RO+CD25- cells. The receptor comes from a female donor with breast cancer. The chain joins TRBV10-3 to TRBJ2-1; D may be TRBD2 (6 bases). The material sequenced was memory CD4+ T cells sorted from a lymph node. Indicated subset: memory CD4+ T cells, CD4+CD45RO+CD25-. CDR3 DNA: TGTGCCACAGTGGCGGGGCCCTACAATGAGCAGTTCTTC. Residues: CATVAGPYNEQFF.